This T cell receptor beta chain was recorded in a study of blood T cells in healthy people across ages. Study conclusions and caveats: A greater number of naive CD4+ cells and higher diversity distinguished long-lived donors from aged donors. Per million T cells, the diversity of TCR beta decreased roughly linearly as age advanced.

A second PCR of roughly 7 to 11 cycles used a sample-barcoded 5' primer and a J-beta primer mix. A single record per CDR3 protein comes from TCRdb applying MiXCR to the 5' RACE reads. The table includes about 680,000 distinct CDR3 sequences, around half detected once. Isolating PBMCs gave at least 6.5 million of these cells per sample. Trimming shortened V by 0 bases and J by 2 bases, and 8 bases separated the two germline ends. Looked up from germline, CDR1 is SGHAT and CDR2 is FQNNGV. The CDR3 is 14 residues long. As regards this clonotype: What it recognizes is unknown.

Sequences were obtained from blood. This chain joins TRBV11-2 and TRBJ2-7; D gene uncertain. The origin of this receptor is a woman aged 55 to 70 in good health. The CDR3 loop reads CASSLEGRTYEQYF. CDR3 DNA: TGTGCCAGCAGCTTAGAGGGCAGGACCTACGAGCAGTACTTC.